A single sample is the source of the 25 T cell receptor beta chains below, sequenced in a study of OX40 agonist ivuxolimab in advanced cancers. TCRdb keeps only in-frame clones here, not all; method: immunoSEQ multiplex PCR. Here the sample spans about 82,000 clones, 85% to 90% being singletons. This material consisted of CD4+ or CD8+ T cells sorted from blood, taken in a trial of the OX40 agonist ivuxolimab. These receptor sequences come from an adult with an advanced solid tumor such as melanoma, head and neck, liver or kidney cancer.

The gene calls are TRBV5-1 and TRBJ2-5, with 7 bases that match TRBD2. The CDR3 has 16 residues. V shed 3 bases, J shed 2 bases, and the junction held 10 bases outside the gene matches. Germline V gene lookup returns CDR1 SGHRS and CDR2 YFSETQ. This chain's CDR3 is CASSSPFRAGQETQYF. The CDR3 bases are TGCGCCAGCAGCTCGCCGTTCCGAGCGGGGCAAGAGACCCAGTACTTC.

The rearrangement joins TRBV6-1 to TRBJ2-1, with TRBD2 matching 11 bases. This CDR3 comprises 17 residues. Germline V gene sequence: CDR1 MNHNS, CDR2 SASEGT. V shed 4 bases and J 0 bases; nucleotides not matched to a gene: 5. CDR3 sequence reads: CASSGASGRSSYNEQFF. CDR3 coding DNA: TGTGCCAGCAGTGGGGCTAGCGGGAGGAGCTCCTACAATGAGCAGTTCTTC.

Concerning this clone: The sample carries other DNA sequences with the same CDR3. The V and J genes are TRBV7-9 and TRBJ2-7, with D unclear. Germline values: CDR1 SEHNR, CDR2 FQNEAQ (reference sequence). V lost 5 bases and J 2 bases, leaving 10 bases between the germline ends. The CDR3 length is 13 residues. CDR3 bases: TGTGCCAGCAGCCTCGACGGAACCTACGAGCAGTACTTC. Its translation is CASSLDGTYEQYF.

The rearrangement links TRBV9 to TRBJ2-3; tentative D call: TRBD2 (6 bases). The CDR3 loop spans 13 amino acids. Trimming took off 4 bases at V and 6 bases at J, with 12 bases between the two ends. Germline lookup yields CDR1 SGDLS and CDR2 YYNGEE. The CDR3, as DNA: TGTGCCAGCAGCATTTTTAGCGGCGATACGCAGTATTTT. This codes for CASSIFSGDTQYF.

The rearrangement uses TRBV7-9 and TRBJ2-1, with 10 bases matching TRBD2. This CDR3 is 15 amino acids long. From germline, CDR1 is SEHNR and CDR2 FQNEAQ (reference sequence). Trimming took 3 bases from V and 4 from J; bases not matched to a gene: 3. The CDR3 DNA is TGTGCCAGCAGCTTGACACTAGCGGGATACAATGAGCAGTTCTTC. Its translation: CASSLTLAGYNEQFF.

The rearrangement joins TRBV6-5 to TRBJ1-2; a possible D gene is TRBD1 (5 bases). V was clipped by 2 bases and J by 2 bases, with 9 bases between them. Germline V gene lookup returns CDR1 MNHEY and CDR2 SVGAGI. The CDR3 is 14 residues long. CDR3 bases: TGTGCCAGCAGTTACGTTCAGGGAAACTATGGCTACACCTTC. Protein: CASSYVQGNYGYTF.

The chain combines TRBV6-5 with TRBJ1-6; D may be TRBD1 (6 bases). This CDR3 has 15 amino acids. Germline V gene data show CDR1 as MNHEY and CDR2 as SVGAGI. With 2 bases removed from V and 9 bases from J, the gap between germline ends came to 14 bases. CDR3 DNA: TGTGCCAGCAGTTACGAACGCACAGGGACTTCACCCCTCCACTTT. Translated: CASSYERTGTSPLHF.

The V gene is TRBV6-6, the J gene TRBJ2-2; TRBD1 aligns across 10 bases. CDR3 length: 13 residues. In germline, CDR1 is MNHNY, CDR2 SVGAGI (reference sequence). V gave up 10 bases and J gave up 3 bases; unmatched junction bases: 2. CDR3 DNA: TGTGCCACCGGGACAGGGGACACCGGGGAGCTGTTTTTT. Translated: CATGTGDTGELFF.

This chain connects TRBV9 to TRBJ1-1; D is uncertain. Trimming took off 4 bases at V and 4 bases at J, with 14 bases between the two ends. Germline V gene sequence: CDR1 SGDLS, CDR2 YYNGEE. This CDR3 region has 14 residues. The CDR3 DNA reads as TGTGCCAGCAGCCCACAATTATATAGCACTGAAGCTTTCTTT. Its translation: CASSPQLYSTEAFF.

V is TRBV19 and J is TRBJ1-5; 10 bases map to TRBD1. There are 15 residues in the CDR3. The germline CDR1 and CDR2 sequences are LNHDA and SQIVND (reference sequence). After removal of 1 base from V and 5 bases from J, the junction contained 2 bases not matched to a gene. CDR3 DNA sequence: TGTGCCAGTAGTATAGGGGGACAGGGGCATCAGCCCCAGCATTTT. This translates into CASSIGGQGHQPQHF.

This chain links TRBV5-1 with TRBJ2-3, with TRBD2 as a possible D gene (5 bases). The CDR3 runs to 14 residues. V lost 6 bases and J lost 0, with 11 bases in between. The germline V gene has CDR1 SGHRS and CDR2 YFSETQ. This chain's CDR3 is CASMSQRSTDTQYF. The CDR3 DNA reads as TGCGCCAGCATGTCCCAGCGGAGCACAGATACGCAGTATTTT.

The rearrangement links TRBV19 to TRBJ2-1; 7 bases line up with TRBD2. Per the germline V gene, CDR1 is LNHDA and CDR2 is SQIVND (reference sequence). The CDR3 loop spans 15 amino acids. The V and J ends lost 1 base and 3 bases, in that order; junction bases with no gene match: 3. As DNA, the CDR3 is TGTGCCAGTAGTATAGGGCTAGCGGTCTACAATGAGCAGTTCTTC. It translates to CASSIGLAVYNEQFF.

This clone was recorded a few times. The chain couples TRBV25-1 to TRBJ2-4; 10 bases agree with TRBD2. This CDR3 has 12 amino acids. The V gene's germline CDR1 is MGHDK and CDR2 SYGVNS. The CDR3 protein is CGLAGAKNIQYF. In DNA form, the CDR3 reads TGTGGACTAGCGGGAGCCAAAAACATTCAGTACTTC. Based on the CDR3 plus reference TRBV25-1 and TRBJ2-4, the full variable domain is EADIYQTPRYLVIGTGKKITLECSQTMGHDKMYWYQQDPGMELHLIHYSYGVNSTEKGDLSSESTVSRIRTEHFPLTLESARPSHTSQYLCGLAGAKNIQYFGAGTRLSVL.

In nucleotides, the CDR3 is TGTGCCAGCAGCTTTACGGCCGGGACAGGGAACGAGCAGTACTTC. Translating gives CASSFTAGTGNEQYF. The gene calls are TRBV7-3 and TRBJ2-7; 9 bases are a match to TRBD1. CDR3 length equals 15 residues. Germline V gene lookup returns CDR1 SGHTA and CDR2 FQGTGA. J lost 5 bases, V lost 3 bases, and 8 bases had no gene match.

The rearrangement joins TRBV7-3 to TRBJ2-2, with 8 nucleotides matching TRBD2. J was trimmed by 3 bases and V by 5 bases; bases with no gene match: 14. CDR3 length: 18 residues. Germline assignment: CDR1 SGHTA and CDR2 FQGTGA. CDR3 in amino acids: CASSPQAGGVSYTGELFF. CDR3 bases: TGTGCCAGCAGCCCGCAGGCCGGGGGGGTTTCGTACACCGGGGAGCTGTTTTTT. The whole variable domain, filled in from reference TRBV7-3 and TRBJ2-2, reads GAGVSQTPSNKVTEKGKYVELRCDPISGHTALYWYRQSLGQGPEFLIYFQGTGAADDSGLPNDRFFAVRPEGSVSTLKIQRTERGDSAVYLCASSPQAGGVSYTGELFFGEGSRLTVL.

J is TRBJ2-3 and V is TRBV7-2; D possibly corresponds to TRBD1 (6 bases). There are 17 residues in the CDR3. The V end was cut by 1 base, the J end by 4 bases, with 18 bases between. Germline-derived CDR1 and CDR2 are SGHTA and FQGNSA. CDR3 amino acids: CASSLDWGPLAPDTQYF. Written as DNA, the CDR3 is TGTGCCAGCAGCTTAGATTGGGGGCCTTTAGCCCCAGATACGCAGTATTTT.

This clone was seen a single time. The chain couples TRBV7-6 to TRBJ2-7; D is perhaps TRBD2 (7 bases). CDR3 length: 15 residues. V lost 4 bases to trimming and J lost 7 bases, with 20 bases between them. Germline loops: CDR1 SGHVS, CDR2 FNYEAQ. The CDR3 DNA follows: TGTGCCAGCAGCTCAGACGGGGGGCCGGGGGAGGAGCAGTACTTC. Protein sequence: CASSSDGGPGEEQYF.

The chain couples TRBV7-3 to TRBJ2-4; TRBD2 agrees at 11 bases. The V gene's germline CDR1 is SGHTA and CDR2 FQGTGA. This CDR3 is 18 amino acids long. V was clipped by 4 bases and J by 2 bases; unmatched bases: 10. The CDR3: CASSSSSGRAGSKNIQYF. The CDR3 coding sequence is TGTGCCAGCAGCTCTAGTAGCGGGAGGGCCGGGTCCAAAAACATTCAGTACTTC.

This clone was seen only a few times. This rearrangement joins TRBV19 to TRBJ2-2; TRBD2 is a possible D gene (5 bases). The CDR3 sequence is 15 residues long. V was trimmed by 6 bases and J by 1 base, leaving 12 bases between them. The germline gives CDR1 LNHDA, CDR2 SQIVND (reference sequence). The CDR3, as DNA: TGTGCCAGTAGGTTGGACTCCGGGAACACCGGGGAGCTGTTTTTT. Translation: CASRLDSGNTGELFF.

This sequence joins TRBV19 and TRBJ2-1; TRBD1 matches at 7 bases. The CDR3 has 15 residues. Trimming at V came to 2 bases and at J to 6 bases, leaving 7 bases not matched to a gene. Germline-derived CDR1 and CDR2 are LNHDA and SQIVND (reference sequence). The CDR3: CASSIFAGTANEQFF. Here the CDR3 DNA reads TGTGCCAGTAGTATATTCGCCGGGACAGCCAATGAGCAGTTCTTC.

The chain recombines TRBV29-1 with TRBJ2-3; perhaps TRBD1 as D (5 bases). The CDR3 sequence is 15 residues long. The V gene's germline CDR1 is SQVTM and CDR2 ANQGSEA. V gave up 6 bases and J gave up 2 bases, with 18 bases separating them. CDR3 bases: TGCAGCGTGCCTAATGGGGCAGGGTTCACAGATACGCAGTATTTT. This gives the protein CSVPNGAGFTDTQYF.

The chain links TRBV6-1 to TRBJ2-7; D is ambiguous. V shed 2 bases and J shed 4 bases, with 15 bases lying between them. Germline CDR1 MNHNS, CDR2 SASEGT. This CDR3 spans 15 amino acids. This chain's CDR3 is CASSELEWVNYEQYF. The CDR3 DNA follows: TGTGCCAGCAGTGAACTAGAATGGGTAAATTACGAGCAGTACTTC.

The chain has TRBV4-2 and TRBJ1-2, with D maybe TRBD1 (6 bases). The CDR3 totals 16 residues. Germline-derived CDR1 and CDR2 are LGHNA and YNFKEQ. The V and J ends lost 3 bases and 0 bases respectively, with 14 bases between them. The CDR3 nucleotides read TGTGCCAGCAGCCAGTCGAGGGACATAGCTAACTATGGCTACACCTTC. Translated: CASSQSRDIANYGYTF.

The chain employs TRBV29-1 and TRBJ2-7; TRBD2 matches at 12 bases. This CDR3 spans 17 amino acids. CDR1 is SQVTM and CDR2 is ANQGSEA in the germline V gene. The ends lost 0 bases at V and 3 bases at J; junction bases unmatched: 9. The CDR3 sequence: CSVEERTSGIGGYEQYF. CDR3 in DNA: TGCAGCGTTGAAGAAAGGACTAGCGGGATAGGGGGCTACGAGCAGTACTTC.

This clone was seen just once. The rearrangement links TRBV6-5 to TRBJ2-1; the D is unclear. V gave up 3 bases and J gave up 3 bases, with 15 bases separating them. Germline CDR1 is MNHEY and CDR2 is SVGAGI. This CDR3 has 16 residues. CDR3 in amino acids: CASSYLSRSLYNEQFF. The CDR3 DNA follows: TGTGCCAGCAGTTATTTATCCCGGAGCCTCTACAATGAGCAGTTCTTC.